This TCR beta chain was documented in a study of OX40 agonist ivuxolimab in advanced cancers. With respect to the entire study: Ivuxolimab, which targeted the costimulatory receptor OX40 (CD134), was an agonistic, fully human IgG2 monoclonal antibody. Partial responses were achieved by three dose-escalation patients, of whom one had hepatocellular carcinoma and two had cutaneous melanoma. Prior anti-PD-1, anti-PD-L1 or anti-CTLA-4 therapy was permitted, and approximately 42% of dose-escalation patients had received checkpoint inhibitors. In the dose-escalation cohort, 75% to 85% of patients were male, and the mean age was roughly 56 years with a range of roughly 23 to 79. The paper covers the monotherapy dose-escalation part of the phase I ivuxolimab trial, which included N = 52 patients. Among the 52 dose-escalation patients, around 19 had hepatocellular carcinoma, 15 melanoma, 9 renal cell carcinoma and 9 head and neck cancer. The purpose of peripheral TCRbeta sequencing was to test whether ivuxolimab changed TCR sequence diversity and led to clonal T-cell expansion. Intravenous ivuxolimab was administered to patients every 2 weeks at six dose levels: 0.01, 0.1, 0.3, 1.5, 3 and 10 mg/kg.

Broader findings and caveats from the paper: Low levels of normalized T-cell clonal expansion were also shown by some nonresponding patients. The antigen specificity of the clonally expanded peripheral T cells was not determined. After ivuxolimab, expanded clones were on average more numerous among CD8+ T cells than among CD4+ T cells. In the 0.1-3.0 mg/kg groups, partial responders were among the patients with the lowest normalized peripheral clonal expansion, particularly in CD8+ T cells. Clonal expansion of both CD4+ and CD8+ blood T cells was observed from baseline to week 6 at doses 0.1 to 3.0 mg/kg.

A note on this clone: The antigen it binds to is not known. Within one base of it there is no much larger clone, and no base qualities were kept.

Genomic DNA was isolated from the sorted cells so that the TCRbeta CDR3 region could be sequenced. The immunoSEQ Assay was used for sequencing of TCRbeta CDR3 regions. TCRdb's version of the immuneACCESS table is confined to in-frame rearrangements and falls short of the full clone set. An unresolved V gene accounts for under half of the shortfall where checked; the remainder is of unknown origin. This sample is represented by roughly 5,900 clones; roughly 80% of them were singletons. About an eighth of the sample goes to the ten largest clones. The trial excluded patients who had a history of autoimmune disease or were on systemic immunosuppression. Peripheral blood for TCR sequencing was collected from all dose cohorts at baseline, on cycle 4 day 1, and on cycle 7 day 1. The samples were drawn from a first-in-human, open-label, multicenter phase I dose-escalation trial of ivuxolimab. Adults with locally advanced or metastatic melanoma, renal cell carcinoma, hepatocellular carcinoma or head and neck squamous cell carcinoma were enrolled in the trial. CD4+ and CD8+ T cells were sorted separately from peripheral blood before TCR sequencing.

The sequence was obtained from an adult with an advanced solid tumor such as melanoma, head and neck, liver or kidney cancer. The input for sequencing was CD4+ or CD8+ T cells sorted from blood, taken in a trial of the OX40 agonist ivuxolimab.

This receptor has the CDR3 CASSLAKGRSNQPQHF. The DNA sequence follows: TGTGCCAGCAGCTTAGCAAAGGGGAGGAGCAATCAGCCCCAGCATTTT. The V and J segments used are TRBV7-9 and TRBJ1-5; the D gene is perhaps TRBD1, on 5 matching bases. Including cysteine and phenylalanine, the CDR3 has 16 amino acids. The retained sequence is limited to the CDR3, 48 bases, with the frame set at the first base. CDR1 SEHNR and CDR2 FQNEAQ are derived from the germline V gene (reference sequence). V is clipped by 0 bases and J by 1 base, and the sequence between their germline boundaries is 10 bases long.